Listed below are T cell receptor beta chains from one sample, sequenced in a study of early T cells in non-severe SARS-CoV-2 infection. TCRdb passed the 5' RACE reads through MiXCR, listing each CDR3 protein once. Of tens of thousands of distinct CDR3 sequences in the sample, less than 9.5% were seen once. Sequences were obtained from whole blood. These receptors were collected from an adult who was a healthcare worker with PCR-confirmed SARS-CoV-2 infection or an uninfected control (not recorded which). Each CDR3 is given with its conserved first and last residue. D genes are given only for firm matches. Not every row has a clone size; where given, it reads once, few, many or a size class.

V	D	J	size	CDR3	DNA
TRBV18	NA	TRBJ2-7	few	CASSLGLGLSYEQYF	TGTGCCAGCTCACTTGGACTGGGTCTCTCCTACGAGCAGTACTTC
TRBV9	TRBD1	TRBJ1-6	NA	CASSGGQGFSSNSPLHF	TGTGCCAGCAGCGGCGGACAGGGTTTTTCGTCCAATTCACCCCTCCACTTT
TRBV28	TRBD1	TRBJ1-2	few	CASSFRGQGHGYTF	TGTGCCAGCAGTTTCCGCGGACAGGGACATGGCTACACCTTC
TRBV27	NA	TRBJ2-7	NA	CASGFRGGYEQYF	TGTGCCAGCGGGTTTCGGGGAGGCTACGAGCAGTACTTC
TRBV6-1	TRBD2	TRBJ2-1	many	CAGRKRAGDSNEQFF	TGTGCCGGCAGAAAACGGGCGGGGGACTCCAATGAGCAGTTCTTC
TRBV7-2	NA	TRBJ2-1	few	CASSLLNPARLAYNEQFF	TGTGCCAGCAGCTTACTGAACCCGGCGAGGTTGGCCTACAATGAGCAGTTCTTC
TRBV7-8	NA	TRBJ1-2	many	CASSPTRDPHYGYTF	TGTGCCAGCAGCCCGACCCGTGACCCTCATTATGGCTACACCTTC
TRBV2	TRBD1	TRBJ2-1	NA	CASSRDRGDNEQFF	TGTGCCAGTAGCCGGGACAGGGGCGACAATGAGCAGTTCTTC
TRBV12-3/TRBV12-4	NA	TRBJ2-1	NA	CASTLRDDYNEQFF	TGTGCCAGCACCCTGAGGGACGATTACAATGAGCAGTTCTTC
TRBV11-2	NA	TRBJ1-2	few	CASSSNPGRSNYGYTF	TGTGCCAGCAGCTCCAATCCGGGGAGGTCTAACTATGGCTACACCTTC
TRBV9	NA	TRBJ2-7	many	CASSAATGTYEQYF	TGTGCCAGCAGCGCAGCAACAGGGACCTACGAGCAGTACTTC
TRBV2	NA	TRBJ2-7	NA	CASSVLDEQYF	TGTGCCAGCAGTGTTTTAGACGAGCAGTACTTC
TRBV6-6	NA	TRBJ1-1	NA	CASSFDLSGTEAFF	TGTGCCAGCAGCTTCGACCTCTCGGGAACTGAAGCTTTCTTT
TRBV11-2	TRBD1	TRBJ2-7	many	CASSKIRDRVYEQYF	TGTGCCAGCAGCAAAATCCGGGACAGGGTTTACGAGCAGTACTTC
TRBV4-1	NA	TRBJ2-3	many	CASSQENSGFTDTQYF	TGCGCCAGCAGCCAGGAAAATAGCGGCTTCACAGATACGCAGTATTTT
TRBV28	TRBD2	TRBJ2-3	few	CASSFPAGSRLAGVITDTQYF	TGTGCCAGCAGTTTCCCCGCCGGTTCTAGACTAGCGGGGGTGATCACAGATACGCAGTATTTT
TRBV6-1	NA	TRBJ2-7	NA	CASSILSKNYEQYF	TGTGCCAGCAGCATCCTTTCAAAGAATTACGAGCAGTACTTC
TRBV5-1	NA	TRBJ1-1	many	CASSFTTVFSTEAFF	TGCGCCAGCAGCTTCACGACCGTATTCAGCACTGAAGCTTTCTTT
TRBV7-3	TRBD2	TRBJ2-1	many	CASSLGLAGTVEQFF	TGTGCCAGCAGCTTGGGACTAGCGGGAACCGTTGAGCAGTTCTTC
TRBV3-1	NA	TRBJ1-1	few	CASSTTVGSTEAFF	TGTGCCAGCAGCACGACCGTGGGGAGCACTGAAGCTTTCTTT
TRBV6-1	TRBD1	TRBJ1-1	NA	CASSEMDRGTEAFF	TGTGCCAGCAGTGAAATGGACAGGGGGACTGAAGCTTTCTTT
TRBV21-1	NA	TRBJ1-5	NA	CASSPGPYAQPQHF	TGTGCCAGCAGCCCCGGGCCATACGCTCAGCCCCAGCATTTT
TRBV5-1	NA	TRBJ2-7	few	CASSLYRDSYEQYF	TGCGCCAGCAGCTTATACAGGGACTCCTACGAGCAGTACTTC
TRBV7-9	NA	TRBJ2-7	NA	CASSPARSYEQYF	TGTGCCAGCAGCCCCGCGAGGAGCTACGAGCAGTACTTC
TRBV20-1	NA	TRBJ2-7	few	CSAKPPANYEQYF	TGCAGTGCTAAGCCCCCGGCGAACTACGAGCAGTACTTC
TRBV29-1	NA	TRBJ1-1	many	CSATPDSINTEAFF	TGCAGCGCCACTCCGGACAGCATAAACACTGAAGCTTTCTTT
TRBV12-2	NA	TRBJ2-7	NA	CASRSGLGANEQYF	TGTGCAAGTCGCTCGGGACTCGGTGCCAACGAGCAGTACTTC
TRBV2	NA	TRBJ2-7	NA	CASNPGGASRLYEQYF	TGTGCCAGCAACCCCGGTGGGGCCAGTCGCCTCTACGAGCAGTACTTC
TRBV29-1	NA	TRBJ1-2	many	CSVEEGSGGYTF	TGCAGCGTTGAAGAGGGGAGCGGCGGCTACACCTTC
TRBV28	NA	TRBJ2-1	many	CASSLTRLLRLPRGNEQFF	TGTGCCAGCAGTTTAACTAGGTTATTACGCCTACCCCGCGGGAATGAGCAGTTCTTC
TRBV7-6	TRBD2	TRBJ2-2	few	CASSLAWGLAGNTGELFF	TGTGCCAGCAGCTTAGCCTGGGGGCTAGCGGGGAACACCGGGGAGCTGTTTTTT
TRBV20-1	TRBD2	TRBJ2-3	many	CSAVRTSGGADTQYF	TGCAGTGCGGTACGGACTAGCGGGGGCGCAGATACGCAGTATTTT
TRBV9	NA	TRBJ2-7	NA	CASSVGPGYEQYF	TGTGCCAGCAGCGTAGGACCGGGTTACGAGCAGTACTTC
TRBV7-9	NA	TRBJ2-3	NA	CASSSEGDTQYF	TGTGCCAGCAGCTCGGAGGGGGATACGCAGTATTTT
TRBV20-1	NA	TRBJ2-5	many	CSAPQPQGRETQYF	TGCAGTGCTCCGCAGCCACAGGGTAGAGAGACCCAGTACTTC
TRBV10-3	TRBD1	TRBJ2-7	NA	CAISGGQADSYEQYF	TGTGCCATCAGTGGGGGACAGGCCGACTCCTACGAGCAGTACTTC
TRBV20-1	TRBD2	TRBJ2-1	NA	CSASVAGISYNEQFF	TGCAGTGCTAGCGTAGCGGGAATCTCCTACAATGAGCAGTTCTTC
TRBV3-1	TRBD2	TRBJ2-1	few	CASSVRSGGQYNEQFF	TGTGCCAGCAGCGTCCGGAGCGGGGGGCAATACAATGAGCAGTTCTTC
TRBV5-1	NA	TRBJ2-7	few	CASSNEPGTYEQYF	TGCGCCAGCAGCAACGAACCGGGAACCTACGAGCAGTACTTC
TRBV7-9	TRBD2	TRBJ2-5	few	CASSLLAGGETQYF	TGTGCCAGCAGCTTATTAGCGGGAGGGGAGACCCAGTACTTC
TRBV7-2	TRBD2	TRBJ2-1	many	CASSSRTSGQRYEQFF	TGTGCCAGCAGCTCGCGGACTAGCGGACAGAGGTATGAGCAGTTCTTC
TRBV7-8	TRBD2	TRBJ2-1	few	CASSPVGGRVDLFF	TGTGCCAGCAGCCCAGTGGGCGGGAGGGTTGATTTGTTCTTC
TRBV30	NA	TRBJ2-7	NA	CAWSRRGMGSYEQYF	TGTGCCTGGAGTCGACGGGGGATGGGTTCCTACGAGCAGTACTTC
TRBV6-1	NA	TRBJ1-1	NA	CASSEKGDRYTEAFF	TGTGCCAGCAGTGAAAAGGGAGACAGATACACTGAAGCTTTCTTT
TRBV24-1	TRBD2	TRBJ2-3	NA	CATSPTREDRTDTQYF	TGTGCCACCAGCCCGACTCGGGAGGATCGCACAGATACGCAGTATTTT
TRBV1	NA	TRBJ2-7	many	CTSSQEGVPGEQYF	TGCACCAGCAGCCAAGAAGGAGTACCGGGGGAGCAGTACTTC
TRBV29-1	TRBD1	TRBJ2-3	many	CSATGTGGYGDTQYF	TGCAGCGCCACCGGGACAGGGGGCTATGGAGATACGCAGTATTTT
TRBV5-1	NA	TRBJ2-5	NA	CASSFSGTKETQYF	TGCGCCAGCAGCTTTTCCGGGACCAAAGAGACCCAGTACTTC
TRBV4-1	NA	TRBJ2-1	NA	CASIRTEGSNEQFF	TGCGCCAGCATAAGGACAGAAGGTTCCAATGAGCAGTTCTTC
TRBV4-2	NA	TRBJ1-1	NA	CASSEGVVAEAFF	TGTGCCAGCAGCGAAGGGGTGGTGGCTGAAGCTTTCTTT
TRBV5-1	NA	TRBJ2-1	few	CASSRSSSYNEQFF	TGCGCCAGCAGCCGAAGTTCTTCCTACAATGAGCAGTTCTTC
TRBV21-1	NA	TRBJ1-5	NA	CASRTRGQPQHF	TGTGCCAGCCGCACTAGGGGGCAGCCCCAGCATTTT
TRBV7-6	NA	TRBJ2-3	NA	CASSARLGGTDTQYF	TGTGCCAGCAGCGCTCGACTAGGGGGCACAGATACGCAGTATTTT
TRBV7-2	NA	TRBJ2-1	few	CASSGPPNEQFF	TGTGCCAGCAGCGGTCCCCCCAATGAGCAGTTCTTC